This T cell receptor (beta chain) was captured by sequencing in a study of blood T cells in healthy people across ages. A second PCR of about 7 to 12 cycles used a sample-barcoded 5' primer and a J-beta primer mix. TCRdb re-called the 5' RACE reads with MiXCR, one entry per CDR3 protein. The table shows roughly 1 million distinct CDR3 sequences, with approximately 25% occurring only once. This clonotype was counted ten times or more. The CDR3 totals 13 residues. The V and J ends lost 0 bases and 5 bases respectively, with 7 bases between them. Germline values: CDR1 LGHNA, CDR2 YSLEER. Another study also made use of these data, one on T cells of mothers and their children.

V gene TRBV4-3 combines with J gene TRBJ1-2, with D unresolved. This receptor was taken from a girl aged 2 to 10 in good health. Sequenced material: blood. The CDR3 nucleotides read TGCGCCAGCAGCCAAGATGGAGTTTATGGCTACACCTTC. Translating gives CASSQDGVYGYTF.